This TCR beta chain was retrieved from a study of human T cells and chemical hapten exposure. TCRdb reanalysed the RACE reads using MiXCR and keeps one entry per CDR3 protein. The table has approximately 320,000 distinct CDR3 sequences, 5.5% seen once. Specified time point: pre-sensitization, week 0. Stated treatment: therapeutic diphenylcyclopropenone sensitization with weekly scalp DPC. CDR1 and CDR2 (germline): SGHNT, YYREEE (reference sequence). The CDR3 contains 13 residues. Trimming took off 4 bases at V and 2 bases at J, with 9 bases between the two ends. This clonotype has at least ten counts. V is TRBV5-4 and J is TRBJ2-5, with a weak D call TRBD2 (6 bases). Here the sequenced sample was whole blood, taken in connection with sensitization to the hapten diphenylcyclopropenone (DPC). The source of this sequence is a woman in her late teens or twenties with alopecia areata. Some clones in this sample may be carry-over from other donors' samples. The DNA for the CDR3 is TGTGCCAGCAGCGACCGGGGGCAAGAGACCCAGTACTTC. Encoded protein: CASSDRGQETQYF.